The 10 T cell receptor beta chains presented below share a single source sample, sequenced in a study of T cells in Graves' hyperthyroidism and ophthalmopathy. Amplification of TCR beta CDR3 regions used RNA as the template. An initial round of RT-PCR targeting the TCR CDR3 relied on the HTBI primer set. TCRdb recomputed calls from the multiplex PCR reads with MiXCR, one row per CDR3 protein. The sample carries 89,000 or so distinct CDR3 sequences, 35% to 45% recorded once. Sequenced material: peripheral blood or thyroid tissue (not recorded which). The receptors derive from a woman between 25 and 40 years old with Graves' hyperthyroidism.

CDR3: CAIRPGVDQPQHF. The CDR3 DNA reads as TGTGCCATCAGGCCAGGGGTGGATCAGCCCCAGCATTTT. This chain uses TRBV10-3 with TRBJ1-5, with TRBD1 as a possible D gene (6 bases). Trimming pared 6 bases from V and 5 bases from J, leaving 11 bases between. This CDR3 is 13 amino acids long. Germline V lookup: CDR1 ENHRY, CDR2 SYGVKD.

The V call is TRBV7-2, the J call TRBJ2-7, with TRBD2 identical over 8 bases. Germline CDR1 is SGHTA and CDR2 is FQGNSA. The CDR3 runs to 16 residues. The ends lost 6 bases at V and 5 bases at J; junction bases unmatched: 15. CDR3 residues: CASSFPGLAGANEQYF. The CDR3 DNA reads as TGTGCCAGCAGTTTCCCCGGACTAGCCGGTGCCAACGAGCAGTACTTC. Looking up the rest from reference TRBV7-2 and TRBJ2-7 gives the full variable domain: GAGVSQSPSNKVTEKGKDVELRCDPISGHTALYWYRQSLGQGLEFLIYFQGNSAPDKSGLPSDRFSAERTGGSVSTLTIQRTQQEDSAVYLCASSFPGLAGANEQYFGPGTRLTVT.

This chain joins TRBV9 and TRBJ2-2, with no clear D. Germline-derived CDR1 and CDR2 are SGDLS and YYNGEE. V lost 2 bases, J lost 10 bases, and 3 bases lay in between. The CDR3 is 10 residues long. The CDR3 nucleotides are TGTGCCAGCAGCGTGGCGGAGCTGTTTTTT. As protein: CASSVAELFF.

The chain uses TRBV5-4 and TRBJ1-5, with 9 positions matching TRBD1. The CDR3 contains 16 residues. The J segment lost 1 base and the V segment lost 0 bases, leaving 2 bases of the junction unmatched. Germline V gives CDR1 SGHNT, CDR2 YYREEE (reference sequence). CDR3 in DNA: TGTGCCAGCAGCTTGGGGGGACAGGGAAGCAATCAGCCCCAGCATTTT. Its protein product is CASSLGGQGSNQPQHF. Together with reference TRBV5-4 and TRBJ1-5, the CDR3 gives the full variable domain: ETGVTQSPTHLIKTRGQQVTLRCSSQSGHNTVSWYQQALGQGPQFIFQYYREEENGRGNFPPRFSGLQFPNYSSELNVNALELDDSALYLCASSLGGQGSNQPQHFGDGTRLSIL.

The rearrangement links TRBV7-2 to TRBJ1-6, with 9 bases lining up with TRBD1. This CDR3 is 15 amino acids long. CDR1 and CDR2 (germline): SGHTA, FQGNSA. V lost 5 bases, J lost 7 bases, and 6 bases stayed unmatched. The CDR3 DNA reads as TGTGCCAGCAGCCAAGGGGGACAGGGCAATTCACCCCTCCACTTT. Amino acids: CASSQGGQGNSPLHF. Drawing the rest from reference TRBV7-2 and TRBJ1-6, the complete variable domain is GAGVSQSPSNKVTEKGKDVELRCDPISGHTALYWYRQSLGQGLEFLIYFQGNSAPDKSGLPSDRFSAERTGGSVSTLTIQRTQQEDSAVYLCASSQGGQGNSPLHFGNGTRLTVT.

This clonotype was picked up many times. The chain uses TRBV10-3 and TRBJ1-5; D is uncertain. Germline CDR1 reads ENHRY; CDR2 reads SYGVKD. Trimming took 0 bases from V and 0 from J, leaving 12 bases between them. This CDR3 contains 17 residues. The CDR3 DNA sequence: TGTGCCATCAGTGAGTCGGTGGGTTCGTATAGCAATCAGCCCCAGCATTTT. This encodes CAISESVGSYSNQPQHF.

Concerning this clonotype itself: Compared with germline, one end of the junction differs, possibly owing to a read error. V and J are TRBV7-6 and TRBJ2-5, with D possibly TRBD1 on 6 matching bases. The CDR3 covers 15 residues. Germline lookup yields CDR1 SGHVS and CDR2 FNYEAQ. The CDR3 nucleotides are TGTACCAGCAGCTTTGCCCAGGGGAATATGGAGGCCCAGTACTTC. It is translated as CTSSFAQGNMEAQYF.

A remark on this clonotype: Its ends do not fully match the called genes, so a read error is possible. The chain combines TRBV5-1 with TRBJ1-5; D gene uncertain. The CDR3 consists of 15 residues. The germline V gene encodes CDR1 SGHRS and CDR2 YFSETQ. CDR3: CANSLEDPSNQPQRF. The DNA for the CDR3 is TGCGCCAACAGCTTGGAGGATCCTAGCAATCAGCCCCAGCGTTTT.

This clonotype was detected many times. This chain links TRBV7-8 with TRBJ2-3; tentatively, D is TRBD1 or TRBD2 (9 bases each). The CDR3 covers 18 residues. The V end was cut by 8 bases, the J end by 10 bases, with 34 bases between. The germline V gene has CDR1 SGHVS and CDR2 FQNEAQ. The CDR3 reads CASLGQGIASSGDMPQYF. CDR3 in DNA: TGTGCCAGCCTAGGACAGGGGATCGCGTCTAGCGGGGACATGCCGCAGTATTTT.

Many counts were recorded for this clonotype. The CDR3 sequence: CASSQRQTNYGYTF. In DNA, the CDR3 is TGTGCCAGCAGTCAGAGACAAACTAACTATGGCTACACCTTC. The J gene is TRBJ1-2, the V gene TRBV2; D unresolved. CDR3 size: 14 residues. Germline CDR1 is SNHLY and CDR2 is FYNNEI. Between the trimmed V and J ends, which lost 5 bases and 0 bases, there was a span of 10 bases.